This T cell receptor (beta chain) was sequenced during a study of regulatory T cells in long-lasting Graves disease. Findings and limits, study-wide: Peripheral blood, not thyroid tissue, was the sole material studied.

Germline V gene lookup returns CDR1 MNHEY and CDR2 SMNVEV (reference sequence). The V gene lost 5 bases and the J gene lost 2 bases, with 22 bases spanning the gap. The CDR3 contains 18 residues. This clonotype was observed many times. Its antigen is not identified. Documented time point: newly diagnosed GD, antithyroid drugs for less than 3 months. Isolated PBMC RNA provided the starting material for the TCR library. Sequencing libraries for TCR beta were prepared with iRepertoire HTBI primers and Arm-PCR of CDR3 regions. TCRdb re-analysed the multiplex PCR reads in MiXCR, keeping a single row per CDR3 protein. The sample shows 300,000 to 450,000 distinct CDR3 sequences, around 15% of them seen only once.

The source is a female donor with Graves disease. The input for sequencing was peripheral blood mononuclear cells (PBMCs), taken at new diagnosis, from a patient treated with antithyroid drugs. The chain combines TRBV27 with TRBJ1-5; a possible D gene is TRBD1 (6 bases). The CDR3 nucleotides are TGTGCCAGCAGTCCCCGCAATGACTTCTCAGGGGGCAATCAGCCCCAGCATTTT. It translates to CASSPRNDFSGGNQPQHF.